Sequencing of this T cell receptor (beta chain) was carried out in a study of T cell changes during pregnancy in multiple sclerosis (dated by TCRdb to about 2019). For the study in its entirety: Changes in the T cell repertoire over the course of pregnancy were examined in this study in women with multiple sclerosis.

Comments on this clone: Its antigen target is currently unknown. Base qualities are not at hand, and no much larger clone is one base apart.

Trimming takes 4 bases off V and 1 base off J; junction bases not matched to a gene: 8. CDR1 is given as SGHDT and CDR2 as YYEEEE, both from the germline V gene. From the cysteine through the phenylalanine, the CDR3 covers 18 amino acids. The CDR3 DNA has 54 bases and is translated from base 1. Library construction relied on the immunoSEQ multiplex PCR assay. TCRdb limited this immuneACCESS table to in-frame rearrangements with V and J called. A share of clones is missing; checked studies link under half to unresolved V genes, and the rest is unexplained. The sample table shows roughly 84,000 clones, and just over 90% are seen once. The ten largest clones capture more than 1.1% of the sample.

The sample consisted of peripheral blood, taken in the third trimester of pregnancy. The rearranged chain carries TRBV5-6 and TRBJ2-5; TRBD2 agrees with 15 junctional bases. The TCR was taken from a female donor in good health, enrolled as a control in a pregnancy study. In nucleotides, the sequence is TGTGCCAGCAGCCCGGGACTAGCGGGAGGACCAACCCAAGAGACCCAGTACTTC. Its translation is CASSPGLAGGPTQETQYF.